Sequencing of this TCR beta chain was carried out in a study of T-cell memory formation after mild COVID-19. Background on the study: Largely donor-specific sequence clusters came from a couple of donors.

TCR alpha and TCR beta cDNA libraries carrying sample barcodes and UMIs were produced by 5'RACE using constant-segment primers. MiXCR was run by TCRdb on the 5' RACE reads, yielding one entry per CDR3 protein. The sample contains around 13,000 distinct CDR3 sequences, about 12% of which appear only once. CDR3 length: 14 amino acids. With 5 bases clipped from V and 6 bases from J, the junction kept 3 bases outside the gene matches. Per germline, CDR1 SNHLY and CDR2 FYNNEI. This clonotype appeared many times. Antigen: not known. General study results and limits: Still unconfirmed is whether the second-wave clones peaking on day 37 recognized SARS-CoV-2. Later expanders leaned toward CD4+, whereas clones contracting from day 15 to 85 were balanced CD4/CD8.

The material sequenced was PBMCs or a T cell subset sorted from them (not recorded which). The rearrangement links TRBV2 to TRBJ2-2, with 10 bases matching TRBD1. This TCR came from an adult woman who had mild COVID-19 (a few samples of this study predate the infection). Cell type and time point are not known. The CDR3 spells CASSPGQGSGELFF. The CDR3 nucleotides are TGTGCCAGCAGTCCGGGACAGGGGTCCGGGGAGCTGTTTTTT.